The 17 T cell receptor beta chains below were found in one sample sequenced in a study of blood T cell repertoires in COVID-19. The repertoire was sequenced with immunoSEQ multiplex PCR; TCRdb's copy has only in-frame clones and lacks some. Of roughly 140,000 clones in the sample, roughly nine tenths were seen once. The sample was peripheral blood. These receptors originate from a woman aged 55-69 years with active COVID-19.

The V call is TRBV9, the J call TRBJ1-1; 8 bases are a match to TRBD1. The CDR3 has 15 amino acids. J was trimmed by 4 bases and V by 3 bases; bases with no gene match: 8. Germline V gives CDR1 SGDLS, CDR2 YYNGEE. Here the CDR3 reads CASSEITGGGTEAFF. CDR3 nucleotide sequence: TGTGCCAGCAGCGAGATCACAGGGGGGGGCACTGAAGCTTTCTTT.

This clone was observed a few times. J is TRBJ1-4 and V is TRBV7-9, with D perhaps TRBD1 (6 bases). The germline V and J ends were trimmed by 4 bases and 5 bases, with 11 bases remaining between them. The germline V gene encodes CDR1 SEHNR and CDR2 FQNEAQ (reference sequence). CDR3 length: 14 amino acids. In DNA, the CDR3 is TGTGCCAGCAGCTCCGGACAGCCAAATGAAAAACTGTTTTTT. This encodes CASSSGQPNEKLFF.

The V call is TRBV6-1, the J call TRBJ2-1; D might be TRBD2 (5 bases). V was clipped by 2 bases and J by 0 bases, with 11 bases between them. This CDR3 comprises 16 residues. Per the germline V gene, CDR1 is MNHNS and CDR2 is SASEGT. CDR3 in DNA: TGTGCCAGCAGTGAAATAAAGCGGAGCTCCTACAATGAGCAGTTCTTC. Its protein product is CASSEIKRSSYNEQFF.

The J gene is TRBJ2-3, the V gene TRBV4-2; a weak D match, TRBD2 (6 bases). The CDR3 runs 15 residues. The germline V gene encodes CDR1 LGHNA and CDR2 YNFKEQ. V lost 1 base and J 1 base, leaving 9 bases between the germline ends. CDR3 nucleotide sequence: TGTGCCAGCAGCCAAGGTATAGCGGGCACAGATACGCAGTATTTT. Translation gives CASSQGIAGTDTQYF.

This chain links TRBV5-6 with TRBJ2-1; TRBD2 agrees at 7 bases. Germline CDR1 reads SGHDT; CDR2 reads YYEEEE. This CDR3 is 16 amino acids long. V shed 1 base and J 8 bases; nucleotides not matched to a gene: 12. The CDR3 region is CASSLLGGSESDEQFF. For the CDR3, the DNA is TGTGCCAGCAGCTTGTTGGGGGGGAGTGAATCTGATGAGCAGTTCTTC.

This clone has only one observation. The chain couples TRBV6-2 or TRBV6-3 to TRBJ1-3, with TRBD1 matching over 11 bases. The V gene's germline CDR1 is MNHEY and CDR2 SVGEGT. The CDR3 runs 20 residues. Unmatched junction bases numbered 17, after V lost 4 bases and J lost 3 bases. The chain's CDR3 is CASSSYGQGATGMDGNTIYF. The CDR3 DNA reads TGTGCCAGCAGTTCCTACGGACAGGGGGCCACCGGGATGGATGGAAACACCATATATTTT.

The chain uses TRBV18 and TRBJ2-7, with D perhaps TRBD2 (6 bases). V lost 3 bases, J lost 0 bases, and 9 bases lay in between. The CDR3 contains 14 residues. The germline CDR1 and CDR2 sequences are KGHSH and LQKENI. Here the CDR3 DNA reads TGTGCCAGCTCACCCCCGGACTACTCCTACGAGCAGTACTTC. Its protein is CASSPPDYSYEQYF.

The chain couples TRBV28 to TRBJ2-7, with 11 bases lining up with TRBD2. The CDR3 length is 15 residues. Germline V gene data show CDR1 as MDHEN and CDR2 as SYDVKM. Trimming took 8 bases from V and 3 from J; bases not matched to a gene: 9. CDR3 bases: TGTGCCAGCGAAACCCCTAGCGGGAGGAGCTACGAGCAGTACTTC. Residues: CASETPSGRSYEQYF.

This clone was counted only a few times. The chain's CDR3 is CASSPEDRQGIASPLHF. CDR3 DNA sequence: TGTGCCAGCTCACCGGAGGATAGACAGGGGATCGCCTCACCCCTCCACTTT. The chain uses TRBV18 and TRBJ1-6, with TRBD1 matching over 8 bases. Germline V CDR1 and CDR2: KGHSH, LQKENI. The CDR3 has 17 residues. Unmatched junction bases numbered 14, after V lost 3 bases and J lost 10 bases.

The CDR3 DNA reads as TGTGCCACTTCGAGGCAGTCACGGACTGAAGCTTTCTTT. Protein: CATSRQSRTEAFF. The rearrangement links TRBV18 to TRBJ1-1; no clear D gene. The germline V gene has CDR1 KGHSH and CDR2 LQKENI. The CDR3 consists of 13 residues. V lost 10 bases to trimming and J lost 5 bases, with 17 bases between them.

The chain carries TRBV5-4 and TRBJ1-2, with D hard to call. Looked up from germline, CDR1 is SGHNT and CDR2 is YYREEE (reference sequence). The CDR3 sequence is 15 residues long. V was shortened by 0 bases and J by 2 bases, with 11 bases between the two germline ends. The CDR3 is CASSLAVGQNYGYTF. DNA for the CDR3: TGTGCCAGCAGCTTGGCGGTCGGTCAAAACTATGGCTACACCTTC. Full variable domain (missing parts from reference TRBV5-4 and TRBJ1-2): ETGVTQSPTHLIKTRGQQVTLRCSSQSGHNTVSWYQQALGQGPQFIFQYYREEENGRGNFPPRFSGLQFPNYSSELNVNALELDDSALYLCASSLAVGQNYGYTFGSGTRLTVV.

V gene TRBV6-2 or TRBV6-3 combines with J gene TRBJ2-7; 13 positions match TRBD2. The germline CDR1 and CDR2 sequences are MNHEY and SVGEGT. With 5 bases clipped from V and 1 base from J, the junction kept 2 bases outside the gene matches. CDR3 length: 15 amino acids. The CDR3 region is CASSRLAGGSYEQYF. The CDR3 DNA reads TGTGCCAGCAGTCGACTAGCGGGAGGTTCCTACGAGCAGTACTTC.

The chain carries TRBV30 and TRBJ1-2; D possibly corresponds to TRBD1 (6 bases). Deletions cut 0 bases from V and 6 bases from J, with 14 bases between. Germline CDR1 is GTSNPN and CDR2 is SVGIG (reference sequence). This CDR3 is built from 14 residues. CDR3: CAWSVRRTADGYTF. DNA of the CDR3: TGTGCCTGGAGTGTAAGGAGGACAGCGGATGGCTACACCTTC.

The chain links TRBV6-5 to TRBJ2-5, with 10 positions matching TRBD2. The trim removed 7 bases at V and 1 base at J, leaving 6 bases unmatched. CDR1 and CDR2 from the germline V gene are MNHEY and SVGAGI. The CDR3 runs 15 residues. CDR3 nucleotide sequence: TGTGCCAGCAAAGGACTAGCGGCACCCCAAGAGACCCAGTACTTC. Protein sequence: CASKGLAAPQETQYF.

This chain links TRBV6-5 with TRBJ2-1; 9 nucleotides align to TRBD2. Per the germline V gene, CDR1 is MNHEY and CDR2 is SVGAGI. The ends lost 1 base at V and 2 bases at J; junction bases unmatched: 3. The CDR3 loop spans 16 amino acids. The CDR3: CASSYFRGRAYNEQFF. The CDR3, as DNA: TGTGCCAGCAGTTACTTCCGCGGGAGGGCCTACAATGAGCAGTTCTTC.

The chain carries TRBV19 and TRBJ2-7, with 8 bases fitting TRBD2. The V gene end was trimmed by 5 bases and the J gene end by 3 bases; junction bases not matched to a gene: 9. In germline, CDR1 is LNHDA, CDR2 SQIVND (reference sequence). CDR3 length: 15 residues. CDR3 in amino acids: CASSPGKLAVYEQYF. In DNA, the CDR3 is TGTGCCAGTAGTCCGGGGAAACTAGCGGTCTACGAGCAGTACTTC.

This clone was seen a single time. This chain connects TRBV30 to TRBJ2-7; the D is unclear. The CDR3 spans 14 residues. V was clipped by 0 bases and J by 2 bases, with 11 bases between them. The germline gives CDR1 GTSNPN, CDR2 SVGIG (reference sequence). CDR3 protein: CAWSVEDPPYEQYF. CDR3 coding DNA: TGTGCCTGGAGTGTAGAGGATCCCCCCTACGAGCAGTACTTC.